Listed here are 19 T cell receptor beta chains from one sample, sequenced in a study of OX40 agonist ivuxolimab in advanced cancers. The library was produced with the immunoSEQ multiplex PCR assay. In TCRdb, the immuneACCESS table is reduced to in-frame sequences with V and J assigned. These tables do not hold every clone; where another copy was compared, an unresolved V gene accounts for under half, and the others remain unexplained. The sample data list nearly 90,000 clones, and around nine tenths of these were observed just once. Roughly 1.6% of the sample is in the top ten clones. The specimen comprised CD4+ or CD8+ T cells sorted from blood, sampled in a trial of the OX40 agonist ivuxolimab. These receptors all stem from an adult with an advanced solid tumor such as melanoma, head and neck, liver or kidney cancer.

This chain links TRBV11-2 with TRBJ1-5; weak D call: TRBD1 (6 bases). The CDR3 has 16 amino acids. The V gene lost 5 bases and the J gene lost 4 bases, with 18 bases spanning the gap. CDR1 and CDR2 from the germline V gene are SGHAT and FQNNGV. The CDR3 here is CASSHLEAGANQPQHF. Here the CDR3 DNA reads TGTGCCAGCAGCCATCTCGAGGCAGGGGCTAATCAGCCCCAGCATTTT.

This clone was recorded once. DNA of the CDR3: TGTGCCAGCAGTACGGGGGCTTTCAGCTCCTACGAGCAGTACTTC. It is translated as CASSTGAFSSYEQYF. The V gene is TRBV6-6, the J gene TRBJ2-7, with D perhaps assigned TRBD1 or TRBD2 (6 bases each). Germline loops: CDR1 MNHNY, CDR2 SVGAGI (reference sequence). CDR3 size: 15 residues. Trimming removed 5 bases at V and 0 bases at J, with 14 bases between.

The chain links TRBV4-3 to TRBJ2-1, with 12 positions matching TRBD2. Losses at the gene ends were 4 bases for V and 9 bases for J; bases not matched to a gene: 13. This CDR3 has 17 residues. Germline V gene lookup returns CDR1 LGHNA and CDR2 YSLEER. The CDR3 coding sequence is TGCGCCAGCAGCCCCGTTGTCCTAGCGGGAGGGTTGGGTGAGCAGTTCTTC. Its protein product is CASSPVVLAGGLGEQFF.

The chain recombines TRBV5-4 with TRBJ2-5, with TRBD1 as a possible D gene (10 bases). This CDR3 is 19 amino acids long. CDR1 is SGHNT and CDR2 is YYREEE in the germline V gene (reference sequence). V gave up 0 bases and J gave up 1 base, with 22 bases separating them. This chain's CDR3 is CASSLAGTGALAGQETQYF. Written as DNA, the CDR3 is TGTGCCAGCAGCTTGGCCGGGACAGGGGCACTAGCGGGCCAAGAGACCCAGTACTTC.

This clone was recorded once. V usage is TRBV19 and J usage is TRBJ2-3; a weak D match, TRBD1 (5 bases). V shed 4 bases and J shed 2 bases, with 7 bases lying between them. CDR3 length: 13 amino acids. The germline gives CDR1 LNHDA, CDR2 SQIVND (reference sequence). In nucleotides, the CDR3 is TGTGCCAGTAGTAGGGGCCTCACAGATACGCAGTATTTT. Translating gives CASSRGLTDTQYF. Full variable domain (missing parts from reference TRBV19 and TRBJ2-3): DGGITQSPKYLFRKEGQNVTLSCEQNLNHDAMYWYRQDPGQGLRLIYYSQIVNDFQKGDIAEGYSVSREKKESFPLTVTSAQKNPTAFYLCASSRGLTDTQYFGPGTRLTVL.

The chain recombines TRBV2 with TRBJ1-5; no clear D. From germline, CDR1 is SNHLY and CDR2 FYNNEI. The CDR3 is 15 residues long. V lost 1 base and J lost 3, with 10 bases in between. CDR3 in amino acids: CASSEGQVINQPQHF. The CDR3 DNA reads TGTGCCAGCAGTGAAGGGCAGGTGATCAATCAGCCCCAGCATTTT. Together with reference TRBV2 and TRBJ1-5, the CDR3 gives the full variable domain: EPEVTQTPSHQVTQMGQEVILRCVPISNHLYFYWYRQILGQKVEFLVSFYNNEISEKSEIFDDQFSVERPDGSNFTLKIRSTKLEDSAMYFCASSEGQVINQPQHFGDGTRLSIL.

J is TRBJ2-3 and V is TRBV11-2; 8 bases align to TRBD2. Per the germline V gene, CDR1 is SGHAT and CDR2 is FQNNGV. This CDR3 comprises 15 residues. Unmatched junction bases numbered 5, after V lost 1 base and J lost 5 bases. The CDR3: CASSLAGGPGDTQYF. The CDR3 nucleotides read TGTGCCAGCAGCTTAGCGGGGGGGCCGGGAGATACGCAGTATTTT.

This rearrangement joins TRBV6-1 to TRBJ2-5; 9 positions match TRBD2. The CDR3 length is 14 residues. Germline loops: CDR1 MNHNS, CDR2 SASEGT. Trimming at V came to 6 bases and at J to 5 bases, leaving 7 bases not matched to a gene. The CDR3 region has the DNA TGTGCCAGCAGAGCGGCGGGGGGGCGTGAGACCCAGTACTTC. Translating gives CASRAAGGRETQYF.

The gene calls are TRBV7-6 and TRBJ2-1; 9 bases line up with TRBD1. Trimming took 5 bases from V and 4 from J; bases not matched to a gene: 6. The germline V gene has CDR1 SGHVS and CDR2 FNYEAQ. The CDR3 length is 15 residues. The CDR3 loop reads CASSDRDRVYNEQFF. The CDR3 nucleotides read TGTGCCAGCAGCGACCGGGACAGGGTATACAATGAGCAGTTCTTC.

The rearrangement joins TRBV6-1 to TRBJ1-2; D is unclear. This CDR3 spans 12 amino acids. The germline V gene encodes CDR1 MNHNS and CDR2 SASEGT. Trimming shortened V by 2 bases and J by 3 bases, and 4 bases separated the two germline ends. The CDR3 region has the DNA TGTGCCAGCAGTGAAAGATACTATGGCTACACCTTC. Its translation is CASSERYYGYTF.

This chain joins TRBV7-2 and TRBJ2-3, with 9 nucleotides matching TRBD2. The CDR3 loop spans 15 amino acids. CDR1 is SGHTA, CDR2 FQGNSA, per germline. After removal of 5 bases from V and 6 bases from J, the junction contained 9 bases not matched to a gene. CDR3 amino acids: CASSQGASGTDTQYF. CDR3 nucleotide sequence: TGTGCCAGCAGCCAAGGGGCTAGCGGGACTGATACGCAGTATTTT.

The V gene is TRBV6-5, the J gene TRBJ1-1; TRBD1 matches 8 bases. V lost 7 bases to trimming and J lost 1 base; unmatched junction nucleotides: 8. Germline V gene lookup returns CDR1 MNHEY and CDR2 SVGAGI. The CDR3 consists of 15 residues. CDR3 sequence: CASTQGVDRNTEAFF. The CDR3 bases are TGTGCCAGCACACAGGGGGTGGATAGGAACACTGAAGCTTTCTTT.

V gene TRBV6-5 combines with J gene TRBJ1-2; no definite D call. The V end lost 0 bases, the J end lost 7 bases, and 15 bases lay between the germline ends. The CDR3 contains 15 residues. Per the germline V gene, CDR1 is MNHEY and CDR2 is SVGAGI. The CDR3 sequence is CASSYSGGRGGGYTF. The CDR3 DNA follows: TGTGCCAGCAGTTACTCGGGCGGGCGCGGTGGTGGCTACACCTTC.

V is TRBV29-1 and J is TRBJ2-7; no reliable D call. Germline V CDR1 and CDR2: SQVTM, ANQGSEA. With 2 bases removed from V and 0 bases from J, the gap between germline ends came to 8 bases. CDR3 length: 13 residues. DNA of the CDR3: TGCAGCGTTGAAAAGGATAGCTCCTACGAGCAGTACTTC. Amino acids: CSVEKDSSYEQYF.

The V and J genes are TRBV7-9 and TRBJ2-7, with D perhaps matching TRBD2 (5 bases). The CDR3 sequence is 16 residues long. V lost 5 bases, J lost 0 bases, and 17 bases lay in between. Germline V lookup: CDR1 SEHNR, CDR2 FQNEAQ (reference sequence). CDR3 in amino acids: CASSPATAVDSYEQYF. The CDR3 coding sequence is TGTGCCAGCAGCCCCGCCACAGCGGTCGACTCCTACGAGCAGTACTTC.

This clone was detected only once. The chain has TRBV11-3 and TRBJ2-7; D may match TRBD1 or TRBD2 (6 bases each). V was shortened by 2 bases and J by 1 base, with 12 bases between the two germline ends. Germline values: CDR1 SGHNT, CDR2 YENEEA. This CDR3 comprises 15 residues. CDR3 residues: CASSLRGGGSYEQYF. CDR3 in DNA: TGTGCCAGCAGCTTACGAGGAGGGGGTTCCTACGAGCAGTACTTC.

The J gene is TRBJ2-4, the V gene TRBV11-2; D remains unclear. The CDR3 has 14 residues. Germline-derived CDR1 and CDR2 are SGHAT and FQNNGV. V gave up 0 bases and J gave up 3 bases, with 6 bases separating them. CDR3 residues: CASSLEVFKNIQYF. The CDR3 bases are TGTGCCAGCAGCTTAGAGGTCTTCAAAAACATTCAGTACTTC.

This clone was detected a few times. A read error may account for a junction end that differs from germline. The chain joins TRBV4-1 to TRBJ1-2; D call uncertain. Germline CDR1 MGHRA, CDR2 YSYEKL. The CDR3 extends over 13 amino acids. Here the CDR3 DNA reads TGCGCCAGCAGCCAAGACCTGCCGACGGGAGTAAGCTTC. Protein product: CASSQDLPTGVSF.

This chain connects TRBV6-4 to TRBJ1-1, with unresolved D. Germline CDR1 MRHNA, CDR2 SNTAGT. CDR3 size: 13 residues. Trimming took off 6 bases at V and 6 bases at J, with 14 bases between the two ends. The CDR3 DNA is TGTGCCAGCAGCGACGGGTCCCCCGCTGAAGCTTTCTTT. This encodes CASSDGSPAEAFF.